Below are 23 T cell receptor beta chains sequenced from a single sample in a study of beta chain features in type 1 diabetes. The whole isolated RNA underwent reverse transcription, so sequencing captured expressed TCRB transcripts. Using immunoSEQ multiplex PCR, the repertoire was profiled, and TCRdb retains in-frame clones only, with some absent. The sample contains 350,000 to 450,000 clones, about 14% of which appear only once. Source material: naive CD4+ T cells from blood. The origin of the receptors is a man aged 30-40 years in good health.

V gene TRBV7-2 combines with J gene TRBJ2-2, with D unclear. V lost 5 bases to trimming and J lost 4 bases, with 11 bases between them. CDR3 size: 14 residues. Per the germline V gene, CDR1 is SGHTA and CDR2 is FQGNSA. The chain's CDR3 is CASSRVLLTGELFF. Here the CDR3 DNA reads TGTGCCAGCAGCCGGGTCCTCCTCACCGGGGAGCTGTTTTTT.

This clone was detected only a few times. Other DNA sequences from this sample encode an identical CDR3 as well. The CDR3 nucleotides read TGTGCCAGCAGTTTATCCGGATCCTACGAGCAGTACTTC. Residues: CASSLSGSYEQYF. The gene calls are TRBV27 and TRBJ2-7; no definite D call. This CDR3 contains 13 residues. Germline CDR1 reads MNHEY; CDR2 reads SMNVEV (reference sequence). Trimming left V 0 bases short and J 1 base short, with 4 bases between.

This clone was seen a few times. The genes are TRBV30 and TRBJ1-1, with D possibly being TRBD1 (5 bases). The CDR3 loop spans 14 amino acids. Germline CDR1 GTSNPN, CDR2 SVGIG (reference sequence). The V end lost 7 bases, the J end lost 0 bases, and 15 bases lay between the germline ends. The CDR3 loop reads CASGHLNLNTEAFF. CDR3 bases: TGTGCCTCTGGACACTTAAACTTGAACACTGAAGCTTTCTTT.

V is TRBV6-4 and J is TRBJ2-2; no clear D gene. The V end lost 2 bases, the J end lost 6 bases, and 10 bases lay between the germline ends. CDR1 is MRHNA, CDR2 SNTAGT, per germline. The CDR3 sequence is 14 residues long. The CDR3 nucleotides are TGTGCCAGCAGTGACCCCGGCGCGGCCGGGGAGCTGTTTTTT. Encoded protein: CASSDPGAAGELFF.

Comments on this clone: Distinct nucleotide sequences in the sample also encode this CDR3. This sequence joins TRBV29-1 and TRBJ2-1; D is perhaps TRBD2 (5 bases). V lost 5 bases to trimming and J lost 8 bases, with 19 bases between them. CDR1 and CDR2 (germline): SQVTM, ANQGSEA. The CDR3 has 14 amino acids. CDR3 in amino acids: CSVSGWLHRDEQFF. In DNA form, the CDR3 reads TGCAGCGTTTCGGGATGGTTACATAGGGATGAGCAGTTCTTC.

The CDR3 region has the DNA TGTGCCAGCAGTGGTCAAATAGGCAGTAACGCTGAAGCTTTCTTT. It is translated as CASSGQIGSNAEAFF. The V and J genes are TRBV2 and TRBJ1-1; D gene unclear. Trimming stripped 4 bases from V and 6 bases from J, with 18 bases between. The CDR3 is 15 amino acids. Germline CDR1 and CDR2: SNHLY and FYNNEI. The variable domain in full, with the rest retrieved from reference TRBV2 and TRBJ1-1, is EPEVTQTPSHQVTQMGQEVILRCVPISNHLYFYWYRQILGQKVEFLVSFYNNEISEKSEIFDDQFSVERPDGSNFTLKIRSTKLEDSAMYFCASSGQIGSNAEAFFGQGTRLTVV.

This clone turned up a few times. This chain joins TRBV7-9 and TRBJ2-4, with 8 bases matching TRBD1. Germline-derived CDR1 and CDR2 are SEHNR and FQNEAQ (reference sequence). The CDR3 loop spans 19 amino acids. V trimming: 5 bases; J trimming: 3 bases; junction bases outside the gene matches: 18. Here the CDR3 DNA reads TGTGCCAGCAGCCCTAAGACAGGGGCGACCGACAAATTCAAAAACATTCAGTACTTC. This gives the protein CASSPKTGATDKFKNIQYF. Full variable domain (outside the CDR3, taken from reference TRBV7-9 and TRBJ2-4): DTGVSQNPRHKITKRGQNVTFRCDPISEHNRLYWYRQTLGQGPEFLTYFQNEAQLEKSRLLSDRFSAERPKGSFSTLEIQRTEQGDSAMYLCASSPKTGATDKFKNIQYFGAGTRLSVL.

The V call is TRBV14, the J call TRBJ1-3, with D uncertain. The CDR3 consists of 13 residues. V lost 1 base, J lost 0 bases, and 1 base lay in between. The V gene's germline CDR1 is SGHDN and CDR2 FVKESK. CDR3 region: CASSQGSGNTIYF. The CDR3 DNA reads as TGTGCCAGCAGCCAAGGCTCTGGAAACACCATATATTTT.

This clone has a handful of counts. This chain uses TRBV7-6 with TRBJ2-1; either TRBD1 or TRBD2 may fit D (5 bases each). The CDR3 totals 14 residues. CDR1 SGHVS and CDR2 FNYEAQ come from the germline V gene. V was clipped by 4 bases and J by 3 bases, with 10 bases between them. The chain's CDR3 is CASSYTRGYNEQFF. The CDR3, as DNA: TGTGCCAGCAGCTATACGAGGGGCTACAATGAGCAGTTCTTC.

This sequence joins TRBV27 and TRBJ2-3; the D gene is possibly TRBD1 (6 bases). Germline-derived CDR1 and CDR2 are MNHEY and SMNVEV (reference sequence). V was trimmed by 2 bases and J by 4 bases, leaving 10 bases between them. The CDR3 has 14 residues. Here the CDR3 reads CASSLTYRADTQYF. CDR3 in DNA: TGTGCCAGCAGTTTAACCTACAGGGCAGATACGCAGTATTTT.

The CDR3 spells CASTEIGRVNEQFF. The CDR3 nucleotides are TGTGCCAGCACTGAGATAGGCAGGGTCAATGAGCAGTTCTTC. The chain recombines TRBV2 with TRBJ2-1; D perhaps matches TRBD1 (5 bases). The CDR3 spans 14 residues. In germline, CDR1 is SNHLY, CDR2 FYNNEI. V lost 7 bases, J lost 6 bases, and 16 bases lay in between.

The J gene is TRBJ2-3, the V gene TRBV29-1; TRBD2 aligns across 7 bases. The junction had 13 bases not matched to a gene; V was cut back by 7 bases and J by 0 bases. The germline V gene has CDR1 SQVTM and CDR2 ANQGSEA. The CDR3 runs to 16 residues. In nucleotides, the CDR3 is TGCAGCGCCTCCCGCCCTAGCGGAACGAGCACAGATACGCAGTATTTT. Translated, it gives CSASRPSGTSTDTQYF.

The chain's CDR3 is CSAPHTDTQYF. CDR3 nucleotide sequence: TGCAGTGCCCCTCACACAGATACGCAGTATTTT. The genes are TRBV20-1 and TRBJ2-3; D unclear. The germline CDR1 and CDR2 sequences are DFQATT and SNEGSKA (reference sequence). CDR3 length: 11 amino acids. Trimming stripped 6 bases from V and 2 bases from J, with 6 bases between.

This clone was recorded a few times. The V call is TRBV18, the J call TRBJ2-5, with D unresolved. Between the trimmed V and J ends, which lost 3 bases and 4 bases, there was a span of 12 bases. CDR1 and CDR2 (germline): KGHSH, LQKENI. The CDR3 has 14 residues. The CDR3 region has the DNA TGTGCCAGCTCACCCACCCGGTCTACAGAGACCCAGTACTTC. It yields the protein CASSPTRSTETQYF.

The rearrangement uses TRBV5-6 and TRBJ2-6; D uncertain. Germline CDR1 is SGHDT and CDR2 is YYEEEE. The length of the CDR3 is 15 residues. V was trimmed by 3 bases and J by 3 bases, leaving 10 bases between them. In nucleotides, the CDR3 is TGTGCCAGCAGCTCCACCGCGTATGGGGCCAACGTCCTGACTTTC. Translated, it gives CASSSTAYGANVLTF.

This clone was counted between two and nine times. This chain connects TRBV6-5 to TRBJ1-6; possibly TRBD1 for D (5 bases). V was clipped by 5 bases and J by 7 bases, with 15 bases between them. Germline V gene lookup returns CDR1 MNHEY and CDR2 SVGAGI. This CDR3 is 15 amino acids long. The CDR3 DNA reads as TGTGCCAGCAGTAGGGGAGACGAAGGAAATTCACCCCTCCACTTT. This codes for CASSRGDEGNSPLHF.

The V gene is TRBV28, the J gene TRBJ1-1; D ambiguous. The germline gives CDR1 MDHEN, CDR2 SYDVKM. V lost 1 base and J 4 bases, leaving 7 bases between the germline ends. The CDR3 consists of 13 residues. The CDR3 DNA reads TGTGCCAGCAGTTTATCTGGGGTCACTGAAGCTTTCTTT. This sequence encodes CASSLSGVTEAFF.

Only a few counts were recorded for this clone. This chain links TRBV7-2 with TRBJ2-5; 10 bases line up with TRBD2. This CDR3 has 18 amino acids. Germline assignment: CDR1 SGHTA and CDR2 FQGNSA. J gave up 6 bases and V 5 bases, and 18 bases lay outside the gene matches. CDR3 in DNA: TGTGCCAGCAGCCGGATCCACGATACGGGACTAGCGACACAGACCCAGTACTTC. It translates to CASSRIHDTGLATQTQYF.

The gene calls are TRBV6-5 and TRBJ2-5; D is uncertain. The CDR3 has 16 amino acids. Per germline, CDR1 MNHEY and CDR2 SVGAGI. Trimming shortened V by 3 bases and J by 5 bases, and 19 bases separated the two germline ends. CDR3 loop: CASSYLSARDLETQYF. For the CDR3, the DNA is TGTGCCAGCAGTTATCTGTCGGCTCGCGACTTGGAGACCCAGTACTTC.

The DNA of the CDR3 is TGTGCCAGCAGCCCTCTTAGGGGGAGATTCGACTATGGCTACACCTTC. Translating it yields CASSPLRGRFDYGYTF. The genes are TRBV11-2 and TRBJ1-2; perhaps TRBD1 as D (6 bases). Germline CDR1 and CDR2: SGHAT and FQNNGV. The length of the CDR3 is 16 residues. With 5 bases removed from V and 3 bases from J, the gap between germline ends came to 19 bases.

This clone turned up a few times. The chain uses TRBV30 and TRBJ2-5; D is unresolved. The CDR3 covers 13 residues. Germline V gene sequence: CDR1 GTSNPN, CDR2 SVGIG (reference sequence). Trimming took 3 bases from V and 4 from J, leaving 12 bases between them. CDR3 bases: TGTGCCTGGAGCGGTGGTGGGGTAGAGACCCAGTACTTC. It codes for CAWSGGGVETQYF.

Only a few counts were recorded for this clone. J is TRBJ2-5 and V is TRBV2; tentative D call: TRBD2 (5 bases). In germline, CDR1 is SNHLY, CDR2 FYNNEI. This CDR3 comprises 14 residues. V lost 4 bases and J 7 bases, leaving 16 bases between the germline ends. The CDR3 DNA reads as TGTGCCAGCAGTGGTCGGGAAGGCTTAGGGACCCAGTACTTC. This sequence encodes CASSGREGLGTQYF.

CDR3 nucleotide sequence: TGTGCCAGCAGTTCATCATATGGCTACACCTTC. Translated, it gives CASSSSYGYTF. This rearrangement joins TRBV28 to TRBJ1-2; the D is unclear. The CDR3 totals 11 residues. Per germline, CDR1 MDHEN and CDR2 SYDVKM. The V end was cut by 4 bases, the J end by 5 bases, with 5 bases between.